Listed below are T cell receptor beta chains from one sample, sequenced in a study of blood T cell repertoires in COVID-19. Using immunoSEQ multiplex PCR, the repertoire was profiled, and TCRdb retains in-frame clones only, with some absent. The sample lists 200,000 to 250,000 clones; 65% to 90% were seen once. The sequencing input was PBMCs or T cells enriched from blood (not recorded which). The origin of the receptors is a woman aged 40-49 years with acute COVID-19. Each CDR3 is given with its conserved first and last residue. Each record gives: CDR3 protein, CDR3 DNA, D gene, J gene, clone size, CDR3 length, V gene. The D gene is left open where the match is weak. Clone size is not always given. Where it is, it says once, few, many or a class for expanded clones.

CDR3 protein: CASSPQGNSNQPQHF
CDR3 DNA: TGTGCCAGCAGTCCACAGGGAAATAGCAATCAGCCCCAGCATTTT
D gene: NA
J gene: TRBJ1-5
clone size: NA
CDR3 length: 15
V gene: TRBV28

CDR3 protein: CASSSFYEQYF
CDR3 DNA: TGTGCCAGCAGCTCCTTCTACGAGCAGTACTTC
D gene: NA
J gene: TRBJ2-7
clone size: NA
CDR3 length: 11
V gene: TRBV11-2

CDR3 protein: CASSRTGALNTEAFF
CDR3 DNA: TGCGCCAGCAGCCGGACAGGGGCTCTGAACACTGAAGCTTTCTTT
D gene: TRBD1
J gene: TRBJ1-1
clone size: NA
CDR3 length: 15
V gene: TRBV4-1

CDR3 protein: CASSSPGESRDTQYF
CDR3 DNA: TGTGCCAGTAGTTCCCCCGGTGAGAGTCGAGATACGCAGTATTTT
D gene: NA
J gene: TRBJ2-3
clone size: NA
CDR3 length: 15
V gene: TRBV19

CDR3 protein: CASSGRDHTDTQYF
CDR3 DNA: TGCGCCAGCAGTGGGCGGGACCACACAGATACGCAGTATTTT
D gene: NA
J gene: TRBJ2-3
clone size: once
CDR3 length: 14
V gene: TRBV10-1

CDR3 protein: CASSILQGANNEQFF
CDR3 DNA: TGCGCCAGCAGCATCCTACAGGGGGCTAACAATGAGCAGTTCTTC
D gene: TRBD1
J gene: TRBJ2-1
clone size: NA
CDR3 length: 15
V gene: TRBV5-1

CDR3 protein: CSASSGLAFF
CDR3 DNA: TGCAGTGCTAGTTCAGGGTTAGCTTTCTTT
D gene: NA
J gene: TRBJ1-1
clone size: NA
CDR3 length: 10
V gene: TRBV20-1

CDR3 protein: CASSLFGGSYEQYF
CDR3 DNA: TGTGCCAGCAGCTTGTTCGGCGGCTCCTACGAGCAGTACTTC
D gene: NA
J gene: TRBJ2-7
clone size: NA
CDR3 length: 14
V gene: TRBV5-4

CDR3 protein: CASSPPGQGMSTEAFF
CDR3 DNA: TGTGCCAGCTCACCCCCCGGTCAGGGAATGAGCACTGAAGCTTTCTTT
D gene: NA
J gene: TRBJ1-1
clone size: NA
CDR3 length: 16
V gene: TRBV18

CDR3 protein: CASRSQRGSFYEQYF
CDR3 DNA: TGTGCCAGCAGAAGCCAACGGGGGAGCTTTTACGAGCAGTACTTC
D gene: NA
J gene: TRBJ2-7
clone size: NA
CDR3 length: 15
V gene: TRBV11-3

CDR3 protein: CASRTPRQGGTEAFF
CDR3 DNA: TGTGCCAGCAGGACCCCTCGACAGGGAGGCACTGAAGCTTTCTTT
D gene: TRBD1
J gene: TRBJ1-1
clone size: NA
CDR3 length: 15
V gene: TRBV28

CDR3 protein: CASSLRDRGSRQYF
CDR3 DNA: TGTGCCAGCAGCCTCCGGGACAGGGGTTCAAGGCAGTACTTC
D gene: TRBD1
J gene: TRBJ2-7
clone size: NA
CDR3 length: 14
V gene: TRBV5-6

CDR3 protein: CASSFGGGGTYEQYF
CDR3 DNA: TGTGCCAGCAGTTTCGGGGGTGGAGGGACCTACGAGCAGTACTTC
D gene: NA
J gene: TRBJ2-7
clone size: NA
CDR3 length: 15
V gene: TRBV28

CDR3 protein: CASSLRTGNSPLHF
CDR3 DNA: TGTGCCAGCAGCCTCCGGACAGGGAATTCACCCCTCCACTTT
D gene: TRBD1
J gene: TRBJ1-6
clone size: NA
CDR3 length: 14
V gene: TRBV11-2

CDR3 protein: CASTSTDYNSPLHF
CDR3 DNA: TGTGCCAGTACTTCAACAGACTATAATTCACCCCTCCACTTT
D gene: NA
J gene: TRBJ1-6
clone size: few
CDR3 length: 14
V gene: TRBV19

CDR3 protein: CSDVLEGTQYF
CDR3 DNA: TGCAGCGACGTACTTGAGGGTACGCAGTATTTT
D gene: NA
J gene: TRBJ2-3
clone size: NA
CDR3 length: 11
V gene: TRBV29-1

CDR3 protein: CASSKGQGNQPQHF
CDR3 DNA: TGCGCCAGCAGCAAGGGACAGGGGAATCAGCCCCAGCATTTT
D gene: TRBD1
J gene: TRBJ1-5
clone size: NA
CDR3 length: 14
V gene: TRBV4-1

CDR3 protein: CASSAGLAWEQFF
CDR3 DNA: TGTGCCAGCAGTGCCGGACTAGCGTGGGAGCAGTTCTTC
D gene: TRBD2
J gene: TRBJ2-1
clone size: NA
CDR3 length: 13
V gene: TRBV27

CDR3 protein: CASSLFSAVNYGYTF
CDR3 DNA: TGTGCCAGCAGCTTGTTCTCGGCGGTTAACTATGGCTACACCTTC
D gene: NA
J gene: TRBJ1-2
clone size: NA
CDR3 length: 15
V gene: TRBV5-6

CDR3 protein: CASSRSGRGDEQFF
CDR3 DNA: TGTGCCAGCAGCAGGAGCGGGCGGGGGGATGAGCAGTTCTTC
D gene: TRBD2
J gene: TRBJ2-1
clone size: NA
CDR3 length: 14
V gene: TRBV9

CDR3 protein: CASSDRGRGLANTGELFF
CDR3 DNA: TGTGCCAGCAGTGACCGGGGCAGGGGCCTCGCGAACACCGGGGAGCTGTTTTTT
D gene: NA
J gene: TRBJ2-2
clone size: few
CDR3 length: 18
V gene: TRBV25-1

CDR3 protein: CASSKRDRPGAEAFF
CDR3 DNA: TGTGCCAGCAGTAAAAGGGACAGGCCGGGGGCTGAAGCTTTCTTT
D gene: TRBD1
J gene: TRBJ1-1
clone size: NA
CDR3 length: 15
V gene: TRBV28

CDR3 protein: CSVVGRYNEQFF
CDR3 DNA: TGCAGCGTTGTCGGGAGGTACAATGAGCAGTTCTTC
D gene: TRBD2
J gene: TRBJ2-1
clone size: NA
CDR3 length: 12
V gene: TRBV29-1

CDR3 protein: CASSQVVAGGPTEQFF
CDR3 DNA: TGCGCCAGCAGCCAAGTGGTAGCGGGAGGGCCAACTGAGCAGTTCTTC
D gene: TRBD2
J gene: TRBJ2-1
clone size: NA
CDR3 length: 16
V gene: TRBV4-1

CDR3 protein: CASSQGQNTEAFF
CDR3 DNA: TGTGCCAGCAGCCAGGGGCAAAACACTGAAGCTTTCTTT
D gene: NA
J gene: TRBJ1-1
clone size: NA
CDR3 length: 13
V gene: TRBV3-1/TRBV3-2

CDR3 protein: CASGHPNQPQHF
CDR3 DNA: TGTGCCAGCGGACACCCCAATCAGCCCCAGCATTTT
D gene: NA
J gene: TRBJ1-5
clone size: NA
CDR3 length: 12
V gene: TRBV2

CDR3 protein: CASSRDGTARVRRLFF
CDR3 DNA: TGTGCCAGCAGCCGCGACGGGACAGCTCGGGTCAGGAGACTGTTTTTT
D gene: TRBD1
J gene: TRBJ1-4
clone size: NA
CDR3 length: 16
V gene: TRBV11-1

CDR3 protein: CASSPRGGLAGDETQYF
CDR3 DNA: TGTGCCAGCTCACCACGGGGTGGGCTAGCGGGAGATGAGACCCAGTACTTC
D gene: TRBD2
J gene: TRBJ2-5
clone size: NA
CDR3 length: 17
V gene: TRBV18

CDR3 protein: CASSETRGLRPQHF
CDR3 DNA: TGTGCCAGCAGTGAAACCCGGGGTCTCAGGCCCCAGCATTTT
D gene: NA
J gene: TRBJ1-5
clone size: NA
CDR3 length: 14
V gene: TRBV2

CDR3 protein: CASSLSPSLRNEQFF
CDR3 DNA: TGCGCCAGCAGCTTGTCTCCTAGCTTACGCAATGAGCAGTTCTTC
D gene: NA
J gene: TRBJ2-1
clone size: once
CDR3 length: 15
V gene: TRBV5-1

CDR3 protein: CASSRGDNQPQHF
CDR3 DNA: TGTGCCAGCAGCCGTGGAGACAATCAGCCCCAGCATTTT
D gene: NA
J gene: TRBJ1-5
clone size: NA
CDR3 length: 13
V gene: TRBV3-1/TRBV3-2

CDR3 protein: CSGRTGFEAFF
CDR3 DNA: TGCAGCGGTCGGACAGGGTTCGAAGCTTTCTTT
D gene: TRBD1
J gene: TRBJ1-1
clone size: NA
CDR3 length: 11
V gene: TRBV29-1

CDR3 protein: CSASRLAGLDTQYF
CDR3 DNA: TGCAGTGCTAGTCGACTAGCGGGCCTAGATACGCAGTATTTT
D gene: TRBD2
J gene: TRBJ2-3
clone size: NA
CDR3 length: 14
V gene: TRBV20-1

CDR3 protein: CASSFGETTPYEQYF
CDR3 DNA: TGTGCCAGCAGCTTTGGGGAGACCACCCCCTACGAGCAGTACTTC
D gene: NA
J gene: TRBJ2-7
clone size: NA
CDR3 length: 15
V gene: TRBV5-6

CDR3 protein: CASSPLKRETPYEQYF
CDR3 DNA: TGTGCCAGCAGCCCCCTCAAGCGGGAGACTCCCTACGAGCAGTACTTC
D gene: NA
J gene: TRBJ2-7
clone size: NA
CDR3 length: 16
V gene: TRBV12-1

CDR3 protein: CASSKSTGSSGANVLTF
CDR3 DNA: TGTGCCAGCAGTAAATCGACAGGTAGCTCTGGGGCCAACGTCCTGACTTTC
D gene: NA
J gene: TRBJ2-6
clone size: NA
CDR3 length: 17
V gene: TRBV28

CDR3 protein: CASRARDRVTDTQYF
CDR3 DNA: TGTGCCAGTAGGGCCCGGGACAGGGTCACAGATACGCAGTATTTT
D gene: TRBD1
J gene: TRBJ2-3
clone size: NA
CDR3 length: 15
V gene: TRBV19